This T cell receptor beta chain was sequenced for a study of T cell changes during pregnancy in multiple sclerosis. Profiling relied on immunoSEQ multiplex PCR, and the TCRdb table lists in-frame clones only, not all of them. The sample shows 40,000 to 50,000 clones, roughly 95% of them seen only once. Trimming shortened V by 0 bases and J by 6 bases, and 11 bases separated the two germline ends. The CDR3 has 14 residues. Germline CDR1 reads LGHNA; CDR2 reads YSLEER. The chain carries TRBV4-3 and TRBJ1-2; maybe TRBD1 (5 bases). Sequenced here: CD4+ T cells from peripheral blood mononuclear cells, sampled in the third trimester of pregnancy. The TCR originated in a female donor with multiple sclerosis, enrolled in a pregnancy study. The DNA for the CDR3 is TGCGCCAGCAGCCAAGATAACAGGCCCCATGGCTACACCTTC. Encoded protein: CASSQDNRPHGYTF.